These 9 T cell receptor beta chains were sequenced from one sample in a study of shared clonotypes between healthy human individuals. Produced via immunoSEQ multiplex PCR; TCRdb's table is partial and in-frame only. Counted here are over 400,000 clones, around 96% occurring once; the ten biggest clones make up 0.05% to 0.08%. Sequences were obtained from naive CD4+ T cells sorted from blood. The subset is: CD45RA+ positively selected. The receptors shown here come from a woman aged 30 to 39 in good health.

This chain connects TRBV10-1 to TRBJ2-1; TRBD2 matches 14 bases. CDR1 and CDR2 (germline): WNHNN, SYGVQD (reference sequence). Trimming removed 3 bases from V and 6 bases from J; junction bases left unmatched: 4. The CDR3 has 16 residues. The CDR3 DNA is TGCGCCAGCAGTGACCCGGGACTAGCGGGAGCCAATGAGCAGTTCTTC. As protein: CASSDPGLAGANEQFF.

The chain is built from TRBV7-2 and TRBJ2-1; D is perhaps TRBD1 or TRBD2 (5 bases each). CDR3 length: 16 residues. Trimming shortened V by 3 bases and J by 4 bases, and 16 bases separated the two germline ends. The germline V gene has CDR1 SGHTA and CDR2 FQGNSA. CDR3: CASSFRPTGPYNEQFF. The CDR3 DNA is TGTGCCAGCAGCTTTCGCCCTACGGGACCTTACAATGAGCAGTTCTTC.

The genes are TRBV6-1 and TRBJ2-3; D remains unclear. The CDR3 length is 16 residues. Germline values: CDR1 MNHNS, CDR2 SASEGT. V was cut by 2 bases and J by 4 bases, with 16 bases left in between. CDR3 in DNA: TGTGCCAGCAGTGAAACGGTGGGAACTCTCCCAGATACGCAGTATTTT. This translates into CASSETVGTLPDTQYF.

This clone showed up just once. This chain uses TRBV28 with TRBJ2-7; D is unclear. The V gene lost 1 base and the J gene lost 1 base, with 8 bases spanning the gap. Germline CDR1 MDHEN, CDR2 SYDVKM. CDR3 size: 14 residues. The CDR3 is CASSLSPGSYEQYF. CDR3 nucleotides: TGTGCCAGCAGTTTATCCCCAGGATCCTACGAGCAGTACTTC.

Only a few counts were recorded for this clone. This chain joins TRBV6-1 and TRBJ2-7; D ambiguous. Trimming took 5 bases from V and 6 from J, leaving 8 bases between them. Germline CDR1 MNHNS, CDR2 SASEGT. There are 11 residues in the CDR3. DNA for the CDR3: TGTGCCAGCAGTCCCCCGGGCGAGCAGTACTTC. Translated: CASSPPGEQYF.

The chain uses TRBV11-2 and TRBJ2-7; D could derive from TRBD1 or TRBD2 (6 bases each). The CDR3 totals 15 residues. CDR1 and CDR2 from the germline V gene are SGHAT and FQNNGV. V was pared by 5 bases and J by 1 base, with 15 bases between. The DNA for the CDR3 is TGTGCCAGCAGCCGCGGGGCAGGGGATTCCTACGAGCAGTACTTC. The encoded protein is CASSRGAGDSYEQYF.

The V call is TRBV5-6, the J call TRBJ1-1; D may be TRBD1 (5 bases). With 1 base removed from V and 4 bases from J, the gap between germline ends came to 8 bases. The CDR3 has 13 amino acids. CDR1 and CDR2 (germline): SGHDT, YYEEEE. CDR3 sequence reads: CASSLQGGTEAFF. The DNA of the CDR3 is TGTGCCAGCAGCTTGCAGGGTGGCACTGAAGCTTTCTTT. Full variable domain (remainder filled in from reference TRBV5-6 and TRBJ1-1): DAGVTQSPTHLIKTRGQQVTLRCSPKSGHDTVSWYQQALGQGPQFIFQYYEEEERQRGNFPDRFSGHQFPNYSSELNVNALLLGDSALYLCASSLQGGTEAFFGQGTRLTVV.

The rearrangement joins TRBV5-1 to TRBJ2-7; 10 nucleotides line up with TRBD2. CDR3 size: 14 residues. The V and J ends lost 1 base and 2 bases, in that order; junction bases with no gene match: 0. In germline, CDR1 is SGHRS, CDR2 YFSETQ. DNA for the CDR3: TGCGCCAGCAGCTTGACTAGCGGGGCCTACGAGCAGTACTTC. Translation gives CASSLTSGAYEQYF.

The chain employs TRBV7-9 and TRBJ2-1, with D uncertain. CDR1 is SEHNR, CDR2 FQNEAQ, per germline (reference sequence). CDR3 length: 15 amino acids. V lost 6 bases to trimming and J lost 2 bases, with 14 bases between them. CDR3 sequence reads: CASSLVGPPYNEQFF. The CDR3 bases are TGTGCCAGCAGTTTGGTAGGGCCCCCCTACAATGAGCAGTTCTTC. Full variable domain (remainder filled in from reference TRBV7-9 and TRBJ2-1): DTGVSQNPRHKITKRGQNVTFRCDPISEHNRLYWYRQTLGQGPEFLTYFQNEAQLEKSRLLSDRFSAERPKGSFSTLEIQRTEQGDSAMYLCASSLVGPPYNEQFFGPGTRLTVL.